The next 21 T cell receptor beta chains were all read from a single sample in a study of blood T cell repertoires in COVID-19. The data were produced by immunoSEQ multiplex PCR, yet TCRdb's version contains in-frame clones alone and is incomplete. This table has roughly 230,000 clones, roughly 84% appearing once. The specimen sequenced was PBMCs or T cells enriched from blood (not recorded which). The receptors were gathered from a woman aged 45-59 years who had been exposed to COVID-19.

J is TRBJ2-7 and V is TRBV18; TRBD1 might be the D (5 bases). V lost 3 bases and J 0 bases, leaving 12 bases between the germline ends. The germline CDR1 and CDR2 sequences are KGHSH and LQKENI. CDR3 length equals 15 residues. The CDR3 DNA reads TGTGCCAGCTCACCCGACAGTATCTCCTCCTACGAGCAGTACTTC. It translates to CASSPDSISSYEQYF.

The genes are TRBV28 and TRBJ1-1; 9 bases fit TRBD1. Germline CDR1 MDHEN, CDR2 SYDVKM. The CDR3 length is 15 residues. V lost 7 bases to trimming and J lost 1 base; unmatched junction nucleotides: 7. In DNA, the CDR3 is TGTGCCAGCACCCCGGACAGGGGTCAGAACACTGAAGCTTTCTTT. This translates into CASTPDRGQNTEAFF.

This clone showed up just a few times. The V gene is TRBV5-1, the J gene TRBJ1-6; 7 nucleotides align to TRBD1. This CDR3 is 15 amino acids long. V trimming: 3 bases; J trimming: 10 bases; junction bases outside the gene matches: 10. CDR1 and CDR2 from the germline V gene are SGHRS and YFSETQ. CDR3 sequence reads: CASSSTGEVESPLHF. The CDR3 nucleotides are TGCGCCAGCAGCTCCACAGGGGAAGTAGAGTCACCCCTCCACTTT. Full variable domain (missing parts from reference TRBV5-1 and TRBJ1-6): KAGVTQTPRYLIKTRGQQVTLSCSPISGHRSVSWYQQTPGQGLQFLFEYFSETQRNKGNFPGRFSGRQFSNSRSEMNVSTLELGDSALYLCASSSTGEVESPLHFGNGTRLTVT.

The rearrangement links TRBV24-1 to TRBJ2-3, with TRBD1 identical over 8 bases. Germline loops: CDR1 KGHDR, CDR2 SFDVKD. V gave up 4 bases and J gave up 5 bases; unmatched junction bases: 10. This CDR3 spans 16 amino acids. The CDR3 region is CATSDHPTDRGDTQYF. The CDR3 nucleotides are TGTGCCACCAGTGACCACCCTACCGACAGGGGAGATACGCAGTATTTT.

The V call is TRBV18, the J call TRBJ2-4; D perhaps matches TRBD2 (6 bases). The germline V and J ends were trimmed by 6 bases and 11 bases, with 17 bases remaining between them. CDR1 and CDR2 from the germline V gene are KGHSH and LQKENI. This CDR3 contains 13 residues. CDR3 DNA sequence: TGTGCCAGCTCGGAGACTAGGGGTCTATTTCAGTACTTC. Translating it yields CASSETRGLFQYF.

This clone came up once. The chain is built from TRBV11-2 and TRBJ2-1; TRBD2 aligns across 9 bases. CDR1 and CDR2 (germline): SGHAT, FQNNGV. Trimming removed 5 bases from V and 6 bases from J; junction bases left unmatched: 11. The CDR3 loop spans 16 amino acids. CDR3: CASSQSLGLASNEQFF. DNA for the CDR3: TGTGCCAGCAGCCAGAGTCTGGGACTAGCCTCCAATGAGCAGTTCTTC.

This chain connects TRBV21-1 to TRBJ2-3; the table's D call, TRBD2, has no DNA check behind it. TRBV21-1 is a pseudogene. The CDR3 loop spans 17 amino acids. The CDR3 spells CASSRRSKRPSTDTQYF. The CDR3, as DNA: TGTGCCAGCAGCCGCCGCTCGAAGCGGCCTAGCACAGATACGCAGTATTTT.

V gene TRBV7-9 combines with J gene TRBJ2-7, with 8 bases fitting TRBD1. Germline V gives CDR1 SEHNR, CDR2 FQNEAQ (reference sequence). The CDR3 loop spans 15 amino acids. The V segment lost 0 bases and the J segment 4 bases; nucleotides outside the gene matches: 5. The CDR3 DNA is TGTGCCAGCAGCTTAGCGACAGGGGTTTCGTACGAGCAGTACTTC. Translated: CASSLATGVSYEQYF.

The V gene is TRBV9, the J gene TRBJ1-1; no clear D gene. V gave up 4 bases and J gave up 8 bases, with 15 bases separating them. The CDR3 is 13 amino acids. Germline V CDR1 and CDR2: SGDLS, YYNGEE. In DNA form, the CDR3 reads TGTGCCAGCAGCACAGCTGTTGGCGAAGAAGCTTTCTTT. Translating it yields CASSTAVGEEAFF.

The chain links TRBV2 to TRBJ1-4, with 7 bases lining up with TRBD1. This CDR3 contains 15 residues. The germline CDR1 and CDR2 sequences are SNHLY and FYNNEI. Trimming cost V 1 base and J 11 bases; bases outside gene matches: 10. For the CDR3, the DNA is TGTGCCAGCAGTGAAGATTCGGGACAGAGGAAGAAACTGTTTTTT. Translated, it gives CASSEDSGQRKKLFF.

The rearrangement uses TRBV4-2 and TRBJ1-5; D not resolved. CDR1 and CDR2 (germline): LGHNA, YNFKEQ. V dropped 0 bases and J dropped 2 bases, with 14 bases sitting between them. This CDR3 spans 17 amino acids. CDR3 DNA sequence: TGTGCCAGCAGCCAAGATCGAGCCCGGGAGGGCAATCAGCCCCAGCATTTT. Translated, it gives CASSQDRAREGNQPQHF.

CDR3 bases: TGTGCCAGTAGACCTCGTGGGGGGGAGACCCAGTACTTC. The encoded protein is CASRPRGGETQYF. The rearrangement links TRBV19 to TRBJ2-5; weak D call: TRBD2 (6 bases). Trimming left V 6 bases short and J 5 bases short, with 13 bases between. Germline CDR1 is LNHDA and CDR2 is SQIVND (reference sequence). The CDR3 sequence is 13 residues long.

The genes are TRBV7-2 and TRBJ2-2, with 13 bases fitting TRBD2. Germline assignment: CDR1 SGHTA and CDR2 FQGNSA. After removal of 5 bases from V and 5 bases from J, the junction contained 8 bases not matched to a gene. This CDR3 is 17 amino acids long. This CDR3 is CASSRGGLAGATGELFF. DNA for the CDR3: TGTGCCAGCAGCCGTGGAGGACTAGCGGGGGCTACCGGGGAGCTGTTTTTT.

The chain employs TRBV7-9 and TRBJ2-1; TRBD2 agrees at 7 bases. Looked up from germline, CDR1 is SEHNR and CDR2 is FQNEAQ (reference sequence). The length of the CDR3 is 16 residues. The junction had 4 bases not matched to a gene; V was cut back by 2 bases and J by 0 bases. The CDR3 loop is CASSLMSGASYNEQFF. CDR3 bases: TGTGCCAGCAGCTTAATGAGCGGGGCCTCCTACAATGAGCAGTTCTTC.

This chain links TRBV28 with TRBJ1-5; 7 positions agree with TRBD1. The V gene's germline CDR1 is MDHEN and CDR2 SYDVKM. This CDR3 is 14 amino acids long. V shed 2 bases and J 2 bases; nucleotides not matched to a gene: 0. The CDR3 DNA sequence: TGTGCCAGCAGTTTAACAGGGGGCAATCAGCCCCAGCATTTT. Translating gives CASSLTGGNQPQHF.

V usage is TRBV7-9 and J usage is TRBJ1-2; 9 bases line up with TRBD1. The CDR3 sequence is 16 residues long. Germline V CDR1 and CDR2: SEHNR, FQNEAQ (reference sequence). V shed 5 bases, J shed 0 bases, and the junction held 7 bases outside the gene matches. The CDR3 reads CASSPRTGEANYGYTF. The CDR3 DNA is TGTGCCAGCAGCCCGCGGACAGGGGAGGCTAACTATGGCTACACCTTC.

The chain carries TRBV29-1 and TRBJ1-1; no firm D call. The V gene lost 8 bases and the J gene lost 2 bases, with 12 bases spanning the gap. The CDR3 is 12 amino acids. Germline V gene lookup returns CDR1 SQVTM and CDR2 ANQGSEA. The CDR3 DNA reads TGCAGCCCCTGGGCTCTCAACACTGAAGCTTTCTTT. Its translation: CSPWALNTEAFF.

This chain uses TRBV27 with TRBJ1-2, with 10 positions matching TRBD1. This CDR3 comprises 15 residues. Germline lookup yields CDR1 MNHEY and CDR2 SMNVEV (reference sequence). V lost 4 bases, J lost 3 bases, and 5 bases stayed unmatched. The CDR3 region has the DNA TGTGCCAGCAGTTCCCCGGGACAGGGGTACTATGGCTACACCTTC. It codes for CASSSPGQGYYGYTF.

The J gene is TRBJ2-2, the V gene TRBV6-2 or TRBV6-3, with 10 bases identical to TRBD1. There are 17 residues in the CDR3. CDR1 MNHEY and CDR2 SVGEGT come from the germline V gene. Trimming cost V 3 bases and J 7 bases; bases outside gene matches: 11. CDR3 loop: CASSYVPTGGANGELFF. The DNA of the CDR3 is TGTGCCAGCAGTTATGTACCGACAGGGGGCGCGAACGGGGAGCTGTTTTTT.

The rearrangement uses TRBV5-1 and TRBJ1-3; no clear D gene. This CDR3 has 15 residues. Germline V gene lookup returns CDR1 SGHRS and CDR2 YFSETQ. Trimming took off 4 bases at V and 2 bases at J, with 13 bases between the two ends. CDR3 nucleotide sequence: TGCGCCAGCAGCCCCGAGGCGGCCACTGGAAACACCATATATTTT. It codes for CASSPEAATGNTIYF.

V is TRBV2 and J is TRBJ1-3, with no clear D. Trimming shortened V by 3 bases and J by 0 bases, and 9 bases separated the two germline ends. The germline V gene encodes CDR1 SNHLY and CDR2 FYNNEI. The CDR3 is 15 amino acids. CDR3 region: CASSEQDSSGNTIYF. The CDR3 DNA sequence: TGTGCCAGCAGTGAGCAGGATAGCTCTGGAAACACCATATATTTT.